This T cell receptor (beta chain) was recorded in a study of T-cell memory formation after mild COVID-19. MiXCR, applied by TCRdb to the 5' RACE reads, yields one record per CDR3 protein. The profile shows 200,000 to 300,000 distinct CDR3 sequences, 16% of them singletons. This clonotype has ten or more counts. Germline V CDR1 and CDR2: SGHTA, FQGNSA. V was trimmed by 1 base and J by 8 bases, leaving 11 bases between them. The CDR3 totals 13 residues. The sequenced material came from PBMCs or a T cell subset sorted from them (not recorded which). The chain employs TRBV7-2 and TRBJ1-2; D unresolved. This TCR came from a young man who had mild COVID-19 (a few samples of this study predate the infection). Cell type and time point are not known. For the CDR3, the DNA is TGTGCCAGCAGCTTAGGGGAGGGAAGAGGCTACACCTTC. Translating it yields CASSLGEGRGYTF.